Listed below are T cell receptor beta chains from one sample, sequenced in a study of cytomegalovirus exposure and HLA in healthy donors. TCRdb's table, derived via immunoSEQ multiplex PCR, lists solely in-frame clones and lacks some. The table has 80,000 or so clones, over 60% seen once. The sample consisted of PBMCs. Receptors were obtained from a woman aged 40 to 50 in good health and CMV-seropositive. Both conserved end residues are part of each CDR3. The D gene is left open where the match is weak. Only part of the rows carry a size: once, few, many, or a class if the clone is expanded.

v_call,d_call,clone_size,j_call,cdr3_nt,cdr3_aa
TRBV19,-,-,TRBJ2-7,TGTGCCAGTAGCCCGGACACAAGCTCCTACGAGCAGTACTTC,CASSPDTSSYEQYF
TRBV28,-,-,TRBJ1-4,TGTGCCAGCGCTCGGTCAGGGCACGGACTGTTTTTT,CASARSGHGLFF
TRBV6-5,-,few,TRBJ1-1,TGTGCCAGCAGTCCCTCGGGTACTGAAGCTTTCTTT,CASSPSGTEAFF
TRBV5-1,-,few,TRBJ1-1,TGCGCCAGCAGCTTGGTTGCCGGTGTGGACACTGAAGCTTTCTTT,CASSLVAGVDTEAFF
TRBV2,-,few,TRBJ2-7,TGTGCCAGCAGAGAAGGGGCCTCCGAGCAGTACTTC,CASREGASEQYF
TRBV5-6,TRBD1,few,TRBJ2-1,TGTGCCAGCAGCTTTGGGGACAGGGCGCGGGAGCAGTTCTTC,CASSFGDRAREQFF
TRBV18,TRBD1,-,TRBJ2-5,TGTGCCAGCTCACCGACAGGGGGCGCGGAGACCCAGTACTTC,CASSPTGGAETQYF
TRBV5-1,-,-,TRBJ2-7,TGCGCCAGCAGCTTGGCCCGTGAGGCATCCTACGAGCAGTACTTC,CASSLAREASYEQYF
TRBV19,TRBD1,many,TRBJ2-1,TGTGCCAGTAGTATAAGGGGACAGGGGGCTGGTGAGCAGTTCTTC,CASSIRGQGAGEQFF
TRBV19,TRBD1,-,TRBJ2-1,TGTGCCAGTACCGGTCCCCAGGGGGCTAGCGAGCAGTTCTTC,CASTGPQGASEQFF
TRBV15,-,-,TRBJ2-2,TGTGCCACCAGCAGCCAGGGATCGAACACCGGGGAGCTGTTTTTT,CATSSQGSNTGELFF
TRBV19,TRBD1,-,TRBJ2-3,TGTGCCAGTAGTACAGGGGGCGGAGCAGATACGCAGTATTTT,CASSTGGGADTQYF
TRBV28,-,-,TRBJ1-4,TGTGCCAGCATTAGGACAGCAACTAATGAAAAACTGTTTTTT,CASIRTATNEKLFF
TRBV5-1,-,-,TRBJ2-1,TGCGCCAGCAGCTTGGGCGGAGGTTCCTACAATGAGCAGTTCTTC,CASSLGGGSYNEQFF
TRBV29-1,-,-,TRBJ1-2,TGCAGCGTGCAGATCACTAACTATGGCTACACCTTC,CSVQITNYGYTF
TRBV7-9,TRBD1,-,TRBJ1-3,TGTGCCAGCAGCTCGACAGGGAACGGAAACACCATATATTTT,CASSSTGNGNTIYF
TRBV5-6,-,once,TRBJ1-6,TGTGCCAGCAGCTTCGGCCCTAGCTCCTATAATTCACCCCTCCACTTT,CASSFGPSSYNSPLHF
TRBV7-6,-,once,TRBJ2-2,TGTGCCAGCAGCTTAGTTAACTCCGCGAACACCGGGGAGCTGTTTTTT,CASSLVNSANTGELFF
TRBV19,-,-,TRBJ2-5,TGTGCCAGTGGACGAGGGGGACAATGGGGCGAGACCCAGTACTTC,CASGRGGQWGETQYF
TRBV6-4,-,-,TRBJ2-3,TGTGCCAGCAGTTCACAGGCAGGGTTGGCAAATACGCAGTATTTT,CASSSQAGLANTQYF
TRBV10-2,-,few,TRBJ1-6,TGCGCCAGCAGTGTCGGGGCAGGGGTAGGGGGTAATTCACCCCTCCACTTT,CASSVGAGVGGNSPLHF
TRBV6-4,TRBD1,-,TRBJ1-2,TGTGCCAGCAGCCCCGAACAGGGGAACTATGGCTACACCTTC,CASSPEQGNYGYTF
TRBV9,-,-,TRBJ1-1,TGTGCCAGCAGCAAAACGGGGGACCTGAACACTGAAGCTTTCTTT,CASSKTGDLNTEAFF
TRBV14,TRBD2,-,TRBJ2-1,TGTGCCAGCAGCCAAGGACTAGCGGGGGGCAATGAGCAGTTCTTC,CASSQGLAGGNEQFF
TRBV18,TRBD2,-,TRBJ2-1,TGTGCCAGCTCACCACTGAGGACTAGCGGGAGAGGCAATGAGCAGTTCTTC,CASSPLRTSGRGNEQFF
TRBV7-2,-,-,TRBJ2-1,TGTGCCAGCAGCCCGACTAGTAATAAGCAGTTCTTC,CASSPTSNKQFF
TRBV2,TRBD1,medium-sized,TRBJ2-3,TGTGCCAGCACAGGGGGCGGCACAGATACGCAGTATTTT,CASTGGGTDTQYF
TRBV5-4,-,few,TRBJ2-1,TGTGCCAGCAGCCCTTTATTGACGGGAGTGAACAATGAGCAGTTCTTC,CASSPLLTGVNNEQFF
TRBV2,-,-,TRBJ2-7,TGTGCCAGCAGTGTGGGACATCGATCTTCCTACGAGCAGTACTTC,CASSVGHRSSYEQYF
TRBV4-1,TRBD1,-,TRBJ2-5,TGCGCCAGCAGCCAAGTCGGGACAGGGGTAACAGAGACCCAGTACTTC,CASSQVGTGVTETQYF
TRBV6-1,TRBD1,-,TRBJ2-5,TGTGCCAGCAGAGATACAGGGGGCGGAGAGACCCAGTACTTC,CASRDTGGGETQYF
TRBV29-1,-,once,TRBJ1-5,TGCAGCGGGGACCGGGGGTGTGACGGCAATCAGCCCCAGCATTTT,CSGDRGCDGNQPQHF
TRBV5-1,-,-,TRBJ2-3,TGCGCCAGCGGGGCAGGGAGCACAGATACGCAGTATTTT,CASGAGSTDTQYF
TRBV4-1,-,-,TRBJ1-3,TGCGCCAGCAGCCAAGCTGTCTCAGGTTCGTCTGGAAACACCATATATTTT,CASSQAVSGSSGNTIYF
TRBV5-4,TRBD1,-,TRBJ1-4,TGTGCCAGCAGCTTGGGACAGGGGAATGAAAAACTGTTTTTT,CASSLGQGNEKLFF
TRBV9,-,-,TRBJ1-1,TGTGCCAGCAGCGTAGGATCCAGGGCGGGGTCCACTGAAGCTTTCTTT,CASSVGSRAGSTEAFF
TRBV4-1,-,-,TRBJ2-1,TGCGCCAGCAGACCCGATTTTCAGGGGACGTCCTACAATGAGCAGTTCTTC,CASRPDFQGTSYNEQFF
TRBV2,TRBD1,-,TRBJ1-4,TGTGCCAGCAACCGGGACAGGTGGGAAAAACTGTTTTTT,CASNRDRWEKLFF
TRBV6-5,-,once,TRBJ2-3,TGTGCCAGCAGGTCACAGGGTACAGATACGCAGTATTTT,CASRSQGTDTQYF
TRBV6-4,-,medium-sized,TRBJ1-1,TGTGCCAGCAGTTCCGGTGGCACTGAAGCTTTCTTT,CASSSGGTEAFF
TRBV28,TRBD2,-,TRBJ2-1,TGTGCCAGCAGTTTATGGGCTAGCGGGGGGGCCTTTAATGAGCAGTTCTTC,CASSLWASGGAFNEQFF
TRBV6-5,-,few,TRBJ2-1,TGTGCCAGCAGCCGGCGCGCGGGTTGGGATGAGCAGTTCTTC,CASSRRAGWDEQFF
TRBV5-4,-,few,TRBJ2-2,TGTGCCAGCAGCTTACAAGCCGGGGAGCTGTTTTTT,CASSLQAGELFF
TRBV7-2,TRBD1,-,TRBJ1-5,TGTGCCAGCAGCTCCGACCGGGACAGTCTTGGTCCGCCCCAGCATTTT,CASSSDRDSLGPPQHF
TRBV6-5,TRBD1,once,TRBJ2-7,TGTGCCAGCAGTTACGATGTGACAGGGGGGTATGAGCAGTACTTC,CASSYDVTGGYEQYF
TRBV18,TRBD1,-,TRBJ1-1,TGTGCCAGCTCACCGAGGGACAGTCCTTCGGACACTGAAGCTTTCTTT,CASSPRDSPSDTEAFF
TRBV5-1,TRBD1,-,TRBJ1-5,TGCGCCAGCAGCCCGATGACAGGGGGTCTCCAGCATTTT,CASSPMTGGLQHF
TRBV2,TRBD1,-,TRBJ2-7,TGTGCCAGCAACGAGCAGGGGGACTCCTACGAGCAGTACTTC,CASNEQGDSYEQYF
TRBV27,TRBD1,few,TRBJ2-7,TGTGCCAGCAGTTTGGGGCAGGGGGCGGTAGGTTGCGAGCAGTACTTC,CASSLGQGAVGCEQYF
TRBV7-2,-,-,TRBJ1-2,TGTGCCAGCAGCTTCGGGGGGGCGATGGGAGGCTACACCTTC,CASSFGGAMGGYTF
TRBV5-1,-,few,TRBJ1-1,TGCGCCAGCAGCTTGACAGCCCAGAACACTGAAGCTTTCTTT,CASSLTAQNTEAFF
TRBV7-2,-,-,TRBJ2-6,TGTGCCAGCAGCTTAGGTGGGGTACGGGATACTGGGGCCAACGTCCTGACTTTC,CASSLGGVRDTGANVLTF
TRBV5-1,TRBD2,-,TRBJ2-1,TGCGCCAGCAGCTTGGAGGCGGGGGGGCGATTGAATGAGCAGTTCTTC,CASSLEAGGRLNEQFF
TRBV9,-,few,TRBJ2-1,TGTGCCAGCAGCGTAAGAGTGGGAGTCGGCGATGAGCAGTTCTTC,CASSVRVGVGDEQFF
TRBV5-1,-,few,TRBJ2-7,TGCGCCAGCAGCTTGGCCCGTGAGGCATCCTACGAGCAGTACTTC,CASSLAREASYEQYF
TRBV5-1,-,-,TRBJ2-1,TGCGCCAGCTCGACAGTGGGTCTCGATGAGCAGTTCTTC,CASSTVGLDEQFF
TRBV10-3,TRBD1,-,TRBJ2-1,TGTGCCAGTAGGGGACAGGACAATGAGCAGTTCTTC,CASRGQDNEQFF